This T cell receptor (beta chain) originates from a study of tumor-infiltrating lymphocytes in primary liver carcinoma (dated by TCRdb to about 2017). Regarding the complete study: Hepatocellular carcinoma (four) or combined HCC and intrahepatic cholangiocarcinoma (one) was present in the five patients, who were three men and two women aged 30 to 69 years. Across five regions of each liver tumor, along with adjacent normal tissue and blood, the study brought together TCRbeta repertoire sequencing, expression microarrays and whole-exome sequencing. The tumors of the five patients were staged as T1-T3 N0M0, with maximum diameters ranging from roughly 4 to 10 cm. A total of 35 or so specimens from 5 patients went through TCRbeta repertoire sequencing, namely 25 tumor regions, 5 adjacent noncancerous liver tissues and 5 peripheral blood samples. Reproducibility between technical replicate repertoires was high, with correlation coefficients above 0.98 and mean shared-clone rates around 0.88. Each sample produced about 3.5 to 7.13 million productive TCRbeta reads, and read depth showed no significant difference between tissue types.

The study at large found these results: Since the samples were bulk and unsorted, there was no way to compare CD4+ and CD8+ T cell repertoires. Only the TCR beta chain was sequenced, which likely underestimates true repertoire diversity because unpaired alpha chains were not captured. With just a few patients in the study, the authors point out that the findings should be validated in a larger study. Compared with blood, tumors had a significantly larger share of the repertoire taken up by the top 250 clones (p = 0.039). Consistent with antigen-driven expansion, pairs of tumor regions showed higher repertoire overlap (mean approximately 35%) than either tumor-adjacent pairs (around 17%) or tumor-blood pairs (roughly 15%).

The germline V gene sets CDR1 to SGHAT and CDR2 to FQNNGV. The cysteine opens and the phenylalanine closes a CDR3 of 12 amino acids. The retained sequence is limited to the CDR3, 36 bases, with the frame set at the first base. Of note for this clonotype: Its cognate antigen has yet to be identified. One base away there is no much larger clone; base qualities are not given.

Using a constant-region primer and ProtoScript II reverse transcriptase, TCRbeta-specific cDNA was reverse-transcribed from around 500 ng total RNA. TCRbeta libraries were built with three nested multiplex PCR rounds, a slightly modified ARM-PCR procedure. Multiplex TRBV1-TRBV30 forward primers and a Cbeta reverse primer were used in the first two PCR rounds, each of which was run for approximately 11 cycles. A final 25-cycle PCR with Deep VentR polymerase added sample barcodes and Illumina adapters. Before sequencing, amplicons between 200 and 500 bp were purified from gel using a QIAquick gel extraction kit. TCRbeta amplicons were sequenced on an Illumina HiSeq 2500 with 250-bp paired-end reads. On the study's bioinformatics: To recover full CDR3 sequences, reads were quality-trimmed using Trimmomatic v0.33 and paired reads were then merged using FLASH v1.2.11. MiGEC v1.2.1b assigned V, D and J germline segments to the rearranged TCRbeta sequences. VDJtools v1.0.0 computed clonotype statistics and Shannon-Wiener diversity indices. Except for diversity analysis, only each sample's 250 most abundant clonotypes were used in subsequent analyses to reduce sampling bias. Using fastp at Q25 and MiXCR, TCRdb reprocessed the public reads and kept productive beta chains. Rows with one shared CDR3 protein collapse into an entry with the most common genes and DNA. For this entry, the V and J calls and clone size follow TCRdb and not the study's own pipeline. A total of 85,000 to 100,000 distinct CDR3 sequences appear in this sample, just under 70% of them only once. Together, the top ten hold 27% of the sample.

Without any cell sorting, total RNA and DNA were co-extracted from around 18-30 mg of bulk tissue using the AllPrep DNA/RNA mini kit. Five patients with histopathologically diagnosed primary liver carcinoma underwent surgical resection in China between late 2015 and 2016. Patients had chronic HBV infection and were treatment-naive at sampling. Pieces of fresh tumor and adjacent tissue were cut in half, with one half kept in RNAlater at -80 degrees C and the other half sent for histology. The receptor comes from a man aged 40-50 years with primary liver carcinoma and hepatitis B virus infection. Rearrangement joined TRBV11-2 to TRBJ2-5, and the D gene may be TRBD2, 5 bases matching. The sequenced sample was tumor-adjacent normal liver tissue. The nucleotide sequence is given as TGTGCTACCAGCTTAATGGGAGACACCCAGTACTTC. It translates as CATSLMGDTQYF.